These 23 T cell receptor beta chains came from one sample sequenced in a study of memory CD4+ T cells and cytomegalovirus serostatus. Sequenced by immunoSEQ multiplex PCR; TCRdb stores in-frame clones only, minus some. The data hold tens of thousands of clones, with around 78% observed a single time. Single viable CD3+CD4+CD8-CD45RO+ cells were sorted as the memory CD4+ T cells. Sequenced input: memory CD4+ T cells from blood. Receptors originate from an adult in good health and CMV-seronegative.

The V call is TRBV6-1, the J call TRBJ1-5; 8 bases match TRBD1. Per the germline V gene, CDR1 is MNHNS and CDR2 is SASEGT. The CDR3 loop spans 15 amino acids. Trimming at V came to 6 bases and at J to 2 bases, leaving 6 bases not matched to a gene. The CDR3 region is CASRDREGGNQPQHF. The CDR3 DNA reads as TGTGCCAGCAGGGACAGGGAGGGAGGCAATCAGCCCCAGCATTTT.

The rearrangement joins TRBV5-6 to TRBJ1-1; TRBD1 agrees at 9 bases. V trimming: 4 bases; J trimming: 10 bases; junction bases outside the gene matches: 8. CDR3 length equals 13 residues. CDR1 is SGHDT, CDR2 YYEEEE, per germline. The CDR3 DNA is TGTGCCAGCAGCGAAACAGGGGGCTTGGGAGCTTTCTTT. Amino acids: CASSETGGLGAFF.

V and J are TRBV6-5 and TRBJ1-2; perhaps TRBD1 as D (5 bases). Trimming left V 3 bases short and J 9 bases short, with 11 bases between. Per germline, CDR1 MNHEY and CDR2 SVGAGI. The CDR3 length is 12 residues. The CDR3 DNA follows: TGTGCCAGCAGTTATTCGGGGGAAAGCTACACCTTC. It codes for CASSYSGESYTF.

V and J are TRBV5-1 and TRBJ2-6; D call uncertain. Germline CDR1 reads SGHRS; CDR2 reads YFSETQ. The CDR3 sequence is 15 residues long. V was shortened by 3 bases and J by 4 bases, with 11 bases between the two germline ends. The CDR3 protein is CASSSRNAGANVLTF. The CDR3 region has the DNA TGCGCCAGCAGCTCTAGGAACGCCGGGGCCAACGTCCTGACTTTC.

The CDR3 DNA reads as TGTGCCAGCTCCCCAAAATCGACCGGGGAGCTGTTTTTT. Translated: CASSPKSTGELFF. V and J are TRBV7-3 and TRBJ2-2; D gene unclear. The V end was cut by 8 bases, the J end by 5 bases, with 12 bases between. From germline, CDR1 is SGHTA and CDR2 FQGTGA. This CDR3 is built from 13 residues.

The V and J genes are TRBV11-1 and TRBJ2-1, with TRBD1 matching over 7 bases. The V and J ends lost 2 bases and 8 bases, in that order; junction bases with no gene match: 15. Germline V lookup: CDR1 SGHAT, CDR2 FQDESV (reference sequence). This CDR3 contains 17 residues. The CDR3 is CASSLFQGNLQGDEQFF. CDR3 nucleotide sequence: TGTGCCAGCAGCTTATTCCAGGGAAACCTCCAGGGGGATGAGCAGTTCTTC.

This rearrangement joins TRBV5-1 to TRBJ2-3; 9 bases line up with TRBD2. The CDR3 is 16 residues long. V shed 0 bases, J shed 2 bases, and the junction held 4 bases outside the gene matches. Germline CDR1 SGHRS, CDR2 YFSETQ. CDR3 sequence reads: CASSLEVAGATDTQYF. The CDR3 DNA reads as TGCGCCAGCAGCTTGGAGGTAGCGGGGGCCACAGATACGCAGTATTTT. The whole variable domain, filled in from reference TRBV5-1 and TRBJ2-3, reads KAGVTQTPRYLIKTRGQQVTLSCSPISGHRSVSWYQQTPGQGLQFLFEYFSETQRNKGNFPGRFSGRQFSNSRSEMNVSTLELGDSALYLCASSLEVAGATDTQYFGPGTRLTVL.

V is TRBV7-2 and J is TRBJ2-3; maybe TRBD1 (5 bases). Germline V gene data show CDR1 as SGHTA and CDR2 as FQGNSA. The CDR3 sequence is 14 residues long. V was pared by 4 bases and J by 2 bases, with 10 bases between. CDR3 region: CASSWGQPTDTQYF. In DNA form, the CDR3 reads TGTGCCAGCAGCTGGGGCCAACCCACAGATACGCAGTATTTT.

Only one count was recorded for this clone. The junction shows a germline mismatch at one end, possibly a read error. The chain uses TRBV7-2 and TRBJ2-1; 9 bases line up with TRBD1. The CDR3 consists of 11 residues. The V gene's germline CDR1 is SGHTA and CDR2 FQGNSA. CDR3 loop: CASSRGQGDLF. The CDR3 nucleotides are TGTGCCAGCAGCCGGGGACAGGGAGATCTCTTC.

CDR3 DNA: TGTGCCAGCAGTGAAAATCCCTACCAGCCCCAGCATTTT. This codes for CASSENPYQPQHF. This chain links TRBV2 with TRBJ1-5; D not resolved. Germline values: CDR1 SNHLY, CDR2 FYNNEI. The ends were cut back, 2 bases at V and 7 bases at J, with 9 bases in the middle. CDR3 length: 13 amino acids.

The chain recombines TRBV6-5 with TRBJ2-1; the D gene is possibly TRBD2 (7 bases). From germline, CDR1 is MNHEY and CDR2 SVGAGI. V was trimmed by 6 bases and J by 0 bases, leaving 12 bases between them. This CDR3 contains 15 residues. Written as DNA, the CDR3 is TGTGCCAGCAGCCGAGGGGGGGCCTCCTACAATGAGCAGTTCTTC. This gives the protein CASSRGGASYNEQFF.

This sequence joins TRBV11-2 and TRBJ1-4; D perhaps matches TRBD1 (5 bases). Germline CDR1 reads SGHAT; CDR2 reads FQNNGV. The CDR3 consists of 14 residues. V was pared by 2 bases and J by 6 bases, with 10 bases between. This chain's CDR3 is CASSLLSGDEKLFF. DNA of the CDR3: TGTGCCAGCAGCTTACTGTCGGGGGATGAAAAACTGTTTTTT. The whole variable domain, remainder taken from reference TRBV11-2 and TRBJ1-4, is EAGVAQSPRYKIIEKRQSVAFWCNPISGHATLYWYQQILGQGPKLLIQFQNNGVVDDSQLPKDRFSAERLKGVDSTLKIQPAKLEDSAVYLCASSLLSGDEKLFFGSGTQLSVL.

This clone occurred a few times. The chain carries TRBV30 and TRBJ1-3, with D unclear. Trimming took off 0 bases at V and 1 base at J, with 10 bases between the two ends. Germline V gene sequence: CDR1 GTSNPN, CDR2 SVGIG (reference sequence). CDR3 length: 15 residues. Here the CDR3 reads CAWSVDSRSGNTIYF. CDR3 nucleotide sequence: TGTGCCTGGAGTGTAGACTCCCGATCTGGAAACACCATATATTTT.

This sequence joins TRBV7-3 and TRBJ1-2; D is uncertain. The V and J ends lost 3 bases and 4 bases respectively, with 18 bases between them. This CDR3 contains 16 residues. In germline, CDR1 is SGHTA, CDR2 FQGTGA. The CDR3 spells CASSLTGPPTGYGYTF. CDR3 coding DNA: TGTGCCAGCAGCTTGACCGGGCCACCAACGGGCTATGGCTACACCTTC.

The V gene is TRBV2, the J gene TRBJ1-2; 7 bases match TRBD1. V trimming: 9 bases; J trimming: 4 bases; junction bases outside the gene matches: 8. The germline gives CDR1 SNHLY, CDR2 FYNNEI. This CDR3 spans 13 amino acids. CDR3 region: CARWDSSSYGYTF. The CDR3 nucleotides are TGTGCCAGGTGGGACAGTTCTAGCTATGGCTACACCTTC.

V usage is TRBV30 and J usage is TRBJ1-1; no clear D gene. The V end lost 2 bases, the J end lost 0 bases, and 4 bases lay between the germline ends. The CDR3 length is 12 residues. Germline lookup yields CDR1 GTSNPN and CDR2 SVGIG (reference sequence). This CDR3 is CAWSFMNTEAFF. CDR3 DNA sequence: TGTGCCTGGAGTTTCATGAACACTGAAGCTTTCTTT.

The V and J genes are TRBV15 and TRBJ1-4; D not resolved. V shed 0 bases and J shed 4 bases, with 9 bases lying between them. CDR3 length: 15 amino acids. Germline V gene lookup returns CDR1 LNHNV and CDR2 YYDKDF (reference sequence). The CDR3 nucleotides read TGTGCCACCAGCAGAGATGCGGAATTTAATGAAAAACTGTTTTTT. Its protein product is CATSRDAEFNEKLFF.

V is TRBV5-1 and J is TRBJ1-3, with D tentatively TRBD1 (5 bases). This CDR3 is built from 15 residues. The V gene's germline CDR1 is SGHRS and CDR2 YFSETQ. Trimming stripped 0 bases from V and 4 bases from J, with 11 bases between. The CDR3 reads CASSLEGSRGNTIYF. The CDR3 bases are TGCGCCAGCAGCTTGGAGGGGTCGCGAGGAAACACCATATATTTT.

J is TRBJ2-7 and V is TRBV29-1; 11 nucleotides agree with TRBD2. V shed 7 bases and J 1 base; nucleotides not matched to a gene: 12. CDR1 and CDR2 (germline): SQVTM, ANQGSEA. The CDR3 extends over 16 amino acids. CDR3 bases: TGCAGCGCCATGACAGGGCTAGCGGGGGGATCCTACGAGCAGTACTTC. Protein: CSAMTGLAGGSYEQYF.

The CDR3 is CASSLGRAVNTEAFF. In DNA, the CDR3 is TGTGCCAGCAGCTTAGGTCGGGCGGTGAACACTGAAGCTTTCTTT. The chain has TRBV7-9 and TRBJ1-1; D uncertain. The CDR3 is 15 residues long. Per the germline V gene, CDR1 is SEHNR and CDR2 is FQNEAQ (reference sequence). Trimming removed 1 base at V and 0 bases at J, with 9 bases between.

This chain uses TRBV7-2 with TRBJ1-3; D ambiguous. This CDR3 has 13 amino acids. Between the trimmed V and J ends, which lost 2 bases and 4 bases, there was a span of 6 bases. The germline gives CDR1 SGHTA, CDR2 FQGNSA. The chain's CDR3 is CASSLRGGNTIYF. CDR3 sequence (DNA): TGTGCCAGCAGCTTACGAGGGGGAAACACCATATATTTT.

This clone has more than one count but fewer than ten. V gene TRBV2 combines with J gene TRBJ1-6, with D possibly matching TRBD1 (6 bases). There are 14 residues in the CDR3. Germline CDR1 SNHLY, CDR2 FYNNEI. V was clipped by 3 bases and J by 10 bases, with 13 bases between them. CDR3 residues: CASSDTGARSPLHF. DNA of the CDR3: TGTGCCAGCAGTGATACGGGGGCTCGATCACCCCTCCACTTT.

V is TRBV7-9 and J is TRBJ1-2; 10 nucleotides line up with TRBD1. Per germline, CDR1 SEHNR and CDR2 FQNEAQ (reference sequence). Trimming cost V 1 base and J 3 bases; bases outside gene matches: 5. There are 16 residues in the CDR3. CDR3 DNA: TGTGCCAGCAGCTTAGGACAGGGGGCAATCTACTATGGCTACACCTTC. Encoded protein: CASSLGQGAIYYGYTF.